Each of the 31 T cell receptor beta chains below was sequenced from the same sample in a study of cytomegalovirus exposure and HLA in healthy donors. Use of 60 Vbeta and 13 Jbeta primers characterized the PCR. Sequencing used immunoSEQ multiplex PCR; TCRdb keeps in-frame clones, though not all of them. The sample carries 200,000 to 250,000 clones, less than 85% recorded once. Sequencing was carried out using PBMCs. The receptors stem from a man between 18 and 35 years old in good health and CMV-seronegative.

Remarks on this clone: The limits of the CDR3 on the DNA are not certain, so only TCRdb's listed CDR3 is given. The J gene is TRBJ2-3, the V gene TRBV2; the table's D call, TRBD1, has no DNA check behind it. CDR1 is SNHLY, CDR2 FYNNEI, per germline. The CDR3 is 15 amino acids long, termini counted. This CDR3 is CASILDREYFDTQYF.

The chain recombines TRBV5-5 with TRBJ2-2; TRBD2 is a possible D gene (6 bases). CDR1 is SGHKS and CDR2 is YYEKEE in the germline V gene (reference sequence). There are 17 residues in the CDR3. With 4 bases removed from V and 4 bases from J, the gap between germline ends came to 20 bases. CDR3 coding DNA: TGTGCCAGCAGCGACACCCAGGGTGGGGGGACCACCGGGGAGCTGTTTTTT. It encodes CASSDTQGGGTTGELFF.

This clone was seen once. J is TRBJ2-1 and V is TRBV7-9; D gene unclear. Germline values: CDR1 SEHNR, CDR2 FQNEAQ (reference sequence). Trimming removed 3 bases from V and 5 bases from J, with 17 bases in between. The CDR3 length is 16 residues. The CDR3 DNA reads as TGTGCCAGCAGCTTGTTTTCTAGTTTAATAAACAATGAGCAGTTCTTC. It translates to CASSLFSSLINNEQFF.

This clone showed up just a few times. The V call is TRBV27, the J call TRBJ1-1, with TRBD1 matching 9 bases. Germline V gene data show CDR1 as MNHEY and CDR2 as SMNVEV (reference sequence). J gave up 5 bases and V 6 bases, and 7 bases lay outside the gene matches. This CDR3 contains 14 residues. CDR3 residues: CASSRDRVRTEAFF. The CDR3 nucleotides are TGTGCCAGCAGCCGGGACAGGGTGAGAACTGAAGCTTTCTTT.

This clone was counted a single time. The chain is built from TRBV6-5 and TRBJ2-1, with 8 bases that match TRBD2. The ends lost 6 bases at V and 4 bases at J; junction bases unmatched: 5. Germline V gives CDR1 MNHEY, CDR2 SVGAGI. This CDR3 comprises 14 residues. CDR3 residues: CASRERERYNEQFF. The CDR3 region has the DNA TGTGCCAGCAGAGAGCGGGAGAGGTACAATGAGCAGTTCTTC.

With respect to this clone: Sequence at one end of the junction differs from germline and may be a read error. The V gene is TRBV7-7, the J gene TRBJ2-1, with 10 nucleotides matching TRBD2. The CDR3 runs 14 residues. The germline CDR1 and CDR2 sequences are SSHAT and FNYEAQ (reference sequence). The CDR3 DNA is TGTGCTAGCAGCACCGGGACTAGCGTGAATGAGCAGTTCTTC. Its translation is CASSTGTSVNEQFF. Supplemented by reference TRBV7-7 and TRBJ2-1, the full variable domain reads GAGVSQSPRYKVTKRGQDVTLRCDPISSHATLYWYQQALGQGPEFLTYFNYEAQPDKSGLPSDRFSAERPEGSISTLTIQRTEQRDSAMYRCASSTGTSVNEQFFGPGTRLTVL.

This chain uses TRBV30 with TRBJ1-6; maybe TRBD1 (6 bases). The germline V and J ends were trimmed by 8 bases and 5 bases, with 13 bases remaining between them. This CDR3 has 13 amino acids. Germline V gene sequence: CDR1 GTSNPN, CDR2 SVGIG (reference sequence). The CDR3 loop is CAGGQSHNSPLHF. In nucleotides, the CDR3 is TGTGCCGGAGGACAGTCGCATAATTCACCCCTCCACTTT.

V is TRBV5-5 and J is TRBJ2-7; 7 bases are shared with TRBD2. CDR1 and CDR2 from the germline V gene are SGHKS and YYEKEE (reference sequence). CDR3 length: 13 amino acids. Unmatched junction bases numbered 1, after V lost 1 base and J lost 3 bases. Written as DNA, the CDR3 is TGTGCCAGCAGCTTGCCTAGCGGCTACGAGCAGTACTTC. It translates to CASSLPSGYEQYF.

The chain has TRBV7-9 and TRBJ2-3; 10 nucleotides line up with TRBD2. From germline, CDR1 is SEHNR and CDR2 FQNEAQ (reference sequence). This CDR3 comprises 16 residues. Trimming removed 1 base from V and 0 bases from J; junction bases left unmatched: 1. The CDR3 is CASSLGAGGSTDTQYF. The CDR3 nucleotides are TGTGCCAGCAGCTTAGGAGCGGGAGGGAGCACAGATACGCAGTATTTT.

J is TRBJ1-5 and V is TRBV10-3; D unclear. Germline CDR1 and CDR2: ENHRY and SYGVKD. Between the trimmed V and J ends, which lost 11 bases and 2 bases, there was a span of 13 bases. This CDR3 has 13 amino acids. For the CDR3, the DNA is TGTGCCGCAGGCCCCGGGGGCAATCAGCCCCAGCATTTT. This translates into CAAGPGGNQPQHF.

V and J are TRBV5-1 and TRBJ2-2; 8 nucleotides align to TRBD2. V was pared by 0 bases and J by 5 bases, with 0 bases of the junction left unmatched. Germline CDR1 reads SGHRS; CDR2 reads YFSETQ. This CDR3 has 14 amino acids. The CDR3 loop is CASSLAGGTGELFF. CDR3 nucleotide sequence: TGCGCCAGCAGCTTGGCGGGGGGGACCGGGGAGCTGTTTTTT.

The V and J genes are TRBV5-1 and TRBJ2-7; D is possibly TRBD1 (6 bases). V lost 1 base, J lost 2 bases, and 13 bases lay in between. This CDR3 is 15 amino acids long. The germline V gene has CDR1 SGHRS and CDR2 YFSETQ. Here the CDR3 reads CASSLSWDNAYEQYF. The CDR3 DNA sequence: TGCGCCAGCAGCTTGAGTTGGGACAACGCCTACGAGCAGTACTTC.

This sequence joins TRBV7-8 and TRBJ1-1; D call uncertain. V dropped 1 base and J dropped 2 bases, with 8 bases sitting between them. Looked up from germline, CDR1 is SGHVS and CDR2 is FQNEAQ. The CDR3 runs 14 residues. DNA of the CDR3: TGTGCCAGCAGCTTAGTATGGGCAAACACTGAAGCTTTCTTT. Residues: CASSLVWANTEAFF.

This clone appeared a single time. The rearrangement links TRBV29-1 to TRBJ2-1; 7 bases line up with TRBD2. This CDR3 spans 15 amino acids. Germline CDR1 and CDR2: SQVTM and ANQGSEA. After removal of 6 bases from V and 9 bases from J, the junction contained 17 bases not matched to a gene. CDR3 protein: CSVAGGSAFLGEQFF. CDR3 bases: TGCAGCGTAGCGGGCGGGAGCGCTTTTTTAGGTGAGCAGTTCTTC.

The chain links TRBV10-3 to TRBJ2-7; tentatively, D is TRBD1 (5 bases). Trimming left V 4 bases short and J 6 bases short, with 19 bases between. Per germline, CDR1 ENHRY and CDR2 SYGVKD. The CDR3 spans 15 residues. The CDR3 coding sequence is TGTGCCATCAGTGGTCAATCCCAGGGTCGGGCCGAGCAGTACTTC. Translating gives CAISGQSQGRAEQYF.

This chain uses TRBV30 with TRBJ1-6; TRBD1 matches 8 bases. Germline V gene sequence: CDR1 GTSNPN, CDR2 SVGIG (reference sequence). V lost 0 bases and J lost 5; bases outside the gene matches: 6. This CDR3 is 16 amino acids long. The CDR3 is CAWSVLGQVHNSPLHF. The DNA for the CDR3 is TGTGCCTGGAGTGTACTGGGACAGGTCCATAATTCACCCCTCCACTTT.

The gene calls are TRBV11-2 and TRBJ2-7, with D perhaps matching TRBD1 (5 bases). Germline V lookup: CDR1 SGHAT, CDR2 FQNNGV. The CDR3 runs to 14 residues. V was shortened by 5 bases and J by 4 bases, with 15 bases between the two germline ends. The CDR3 sequence is CASSPFMDKYEQYF. CDR3 DNA sequence: TGTGCCAGCAGCCCCTTTATGGACAAATACGAGCAGTACTTC. The whole variable domain, remainder taken from reference TRBV11-2 and TRBJ2-7, is EAGVAQSPRYKIIEKRQSVAFWCNPISGHATLYWYQQILGQGPKLLIQFQNNGVVDDSQLPKDRFSAERLKGVDSTLKIQPAKLEDSAVYLCASSPFMDKYEQYFGPGTRLTVT.

Concerning this clone: Within the sample, other DNA sequences also encode this same CDR3. V usage is TRBV5-1 and J usage is TRBJ1-2; possibly TRBD1 for D (6 bases). Germline CDR1 reads SGHRS; CDR2 reads YFSETQ. Trimming cost V 4 bases and J 4 bases, with 8 bases left between them. This CDR3 has 12 residues. The CDR3, as DNA: TGCGCCAGCAGCCTGGACAGCTATGGCTACACCTTC. This sequence encodes CASSLDSYGYTF.

V and J are TRBV5-1 and TRBJ1-1; 8 bases map to TRBD1. The germline V gene encodes CDR1 SGHRS and CDR2 YFSETQ. J was trimmed by 5 bases and V by 4 bases; bases with no gene match: 10. The CDR3 covers 15 residues. The CDR3 DNA reads as TGCGCCAGCAGCCCTAAATCTTACAGGGGGACTGAAGCTTTCTTT. Its translation: CASSPKSYRGTEAFF.

This clone has only one observation. This rearrangement joins TRBV5-1 to TRBJ2-4; 8 nucleotides match TRBD1. The V and J ends lost 0 bases and 8 bases, in that order; junction bases with no gene match: 10. This CDR3 spans 16 amino acids. Germline CDR1 SGHRS, CDR2 YFSETQ. The CDR3 nucleotides are TGCGCCAGCAGCTTGGCCTCGCGACAGGGGAGAGACATTCAGTACTTC. Protein: CASSLASRQGRDIQYF.

This clone was detected once. The V call is TRBV11-3, the J call TRBJ2-3, with 11 bases lining up with TRBD1. The J segment lost 1 base and the V segment lost 3 bases, leaving 3 bases of the junction unmatched. The CDR3 runs 16 residues. Germline V CDR1 and CDR2: SGHNT, YENEEA. For the CDR3, the DNA is TGTGCCAGCAGCTTCGGGACAGGGGGACGCACAGATACGCAGTATTTT. Translating gives CASSFGTGGRTDTQYF.

The V and J genes are TRBV2 and TRBJ2-7; D remains unclear. This CDR3 is 15 amino acids long. V was pared by 1 base and J by 3 bases, with 13 bases between. Germline CDR1 reads SNHLY; CDR2 reads FYNNEI. CDR3 bases: TGTGCCAGCAGTGAAGGGCAGGTCTCAAACTACGAGCAGTACTTC. This translates into CASSEGQVSNYEQYF.

V is TRBV29-1 and J is TRBJ1-3; D is uncertain. This CDR3 comprises 12 residues. Trimming shortened V by 6 bases and J by 4 bases, and 10 bases separated the two germline ends. CDR1 and CDR2 from the germline V gene are SQVTM and ANQGSEA. CDR3 in DNA: TGCAGCGTCCTCCGTTCGGGAAACACCATATATTTT. This sequence encodes CSVLRSGNTIYF.

The chain has TRBV28 and TRBJ1-4; 8 bases align to TRBD1. V shed 5 bases and J 8 bases; nucleotides not matched to a gene: 13. The CDR3 runs 16 residues. Looked up from germline, CDR1 is MDHEN and CDR2 is SYDVKM. The DNA for the CDR3 is TGTGCCAGCAGTCCAGCACAGGGGGTAGGAGGGGAAAAACTGTTTTTT. This codes for CASSPAQGVGGEKLFF.

The gene calls are TRBV7-9 and TRBJ1-1, with TRBD1 as a possible D gene (6 bases). CDR3 length: 17 amino acids. CDR1 SEHNR and CDR2 FQNEAQ come from the germline V gene (reference sequence). V gave up 5 bases and J gave up 0 bases, with 19 bases separating them. CDR3 protein: CASSPIRGGSMNTEAFF. CDR3 bases: TGTGCCAGCAGCCCAATAAGGGGGGGGTCAATGAACACTGAAGCTTTCTTT.

This rearrangement joins TRBV10-2 to TRBJ2-1; D is ambiguous. The V end lost 4 bases, the J end lost 0 bases, and 7 bases lay between the germline ends. The germline gives CDR1 WSHSY, CDR2 SAAADI. The CDR3 consists of 14 residues. The CDR3 DNA sequence: TGCGCCAGCAGTGTGCCTATCTCCTACAATGAGCAGTTCTTC. Translated, it gives CASSVPISYNEQFF.

The gene calls are TRBV6-1 and TRBJ1-4; D possibly corresponds to TRBD1 (5 bases). With 0 bases removed from V and 8 bases from J, the gap between germline ends came to 16 bases. Germline V gives CDR1 MNHNS, CDR2 SASEGT. CDR3 length: 16 residues. The CDR3 nucleotides are TGTGCCAGCAGTGAAGCGCTCGGCAGGGAATGGGAAAAACTGTTTTTT. The encoded protein is CASSEALGREWEKLFF.

The V and J genes are TRBV7-8 and TRBJ2-7, with 9 bases identical to TRBD1. Looked up from germline, CDR1 is SGHVS and CDR2 is FQNEAQ. Trimming at V came to 5 bases and at J to 2 bases, leaving 10 bases not matched to a gene. This CDR3 has 16 residues. CDR3 in amino acids: CASSPRQGGNTYEQYF. The DNA for the CDR3 is TGTGCCAGCAGCCCACGACAGGGGGGGAATACCTACGAGCAGTACTTC.

The chain couples TRBV4-1 to TRBJ2-7; 7 bases are a match to TRBD1. Germline lookup yields CDR1 MGHRA and CDR2 YSYEKL. Unmatched junction bases numbered 13, after V lost 0 bases and J lost 5 bases. This CDR3 is 17 amino acids long. The CDR3 DNA follows: TGCGCCAGCAGCCAAGAACCCATTGGGACAGTCATCCACGAGCAGTACTTC. The encoded protein is CASSQEPIGTVIHEQYF.

The J gene is TRBJ1-1, the V gene TRBV7-2, with D unclear. This CDR3 contains 17 residues. Per germline, CDR1 SGHTA and CDR2 FQGNSA. With 1 base removed from V and 0 bases from J, the gap between germline ends came to 15 bases. The CDR3 reads CASSLVSLRILNTEAFF. In DNA, the CDR3 is TGTGCCAGCAGCTTAGTATCCCTCCGTATCTTGAACACTGAAGCTTTCTTT.

This chain uses TRBV6-1 with TRBJ2-1; 10 bases line up with TRBD1. The CDR3 sequence is 14 residues long. V lost 3 bases to trimming and J lost 6 bases; unmatched junction nucleotides: 2. CDR1 and CDR2 from the germline V gene are MNHNS and SASEGT. The chain's CDR3 is CASSDRTGGNEQFF. CDR3 nucleotide sequence: TGTGCCAGCAGTGATCGGACAGGGGGCAATGAGCAGTTCTTC.